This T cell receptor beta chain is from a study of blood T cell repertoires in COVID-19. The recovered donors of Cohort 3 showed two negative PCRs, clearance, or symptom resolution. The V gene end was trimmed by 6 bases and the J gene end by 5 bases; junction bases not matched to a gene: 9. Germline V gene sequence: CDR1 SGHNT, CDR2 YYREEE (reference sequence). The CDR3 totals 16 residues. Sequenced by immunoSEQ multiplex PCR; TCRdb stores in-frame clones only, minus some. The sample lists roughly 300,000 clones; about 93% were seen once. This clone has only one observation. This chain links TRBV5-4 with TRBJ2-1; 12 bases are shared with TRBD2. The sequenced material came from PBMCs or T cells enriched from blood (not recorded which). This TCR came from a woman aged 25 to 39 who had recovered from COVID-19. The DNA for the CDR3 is TGTGCCAGCACCCCCAGACTAGCGGGAGACCACAATGAGCAGTTCTTC. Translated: CASTPRLAGDHNEQFF.